The 30 T cell receptor beta chains below come from one sample, sequenced in a study of shared clonotypes between healthy human individuals. Generated by immunoSEQ multiplex PCR, the TCRdb table keeps only in-frame clones and is missing some. The data hold roughly 1.4 million clones, with approximately 98.5% observed a single time. The sample was naive CD4+ T cells sorted from blood. Subset reported: CD45RA+ positively selected. These receptors were obtained from a man younger than 45 in good health.

The chain carries TRBV11-3 and TRBJ2-2; the D gene is possibly TRBD1 (6 bases). The CDR3 extends over 14 amino acids. Trimming shortened V by 5 bases and J by 5 bases, and 12 bases separated the two germline ends. The germline gives CDR1 SGHNT, CDR2 YENEEA. The CDR3 sequence: CASSEVQGTGELFF. The CDR3 DNA sequence: TGTGCCAGCAGCGAAGTACAGGGAACCGGGGAGCTGTTTTTT.

The CDR3 reads CASSALYGELFF. DNA for the CDR3: TGTGCCAGCAGTGCCCTCTACGGGGAGCTGTTTTTT. The V gene is TRBV6-1, the J gene TRBJ2-2; no clear D. The germline gives CDR1 MNHNS, CDR2 SASEGT. V was pared by 4 bases and J by 7 bases, with 7 bases between. This CDR3 spans 12 amino acids.

The chain employs TRBV18 and TRBJ2-7; 7 bases agree with TRBD2. V lost 1 base to trimming and J lost 1 base; unmatched junction nucleotides: 10. From germline, CDR1 is KGHSH and CDR2 LQKENI. CDR3 size: 17 residues. The CDR3 region is CASSPLGGSSASYEQYF. The CDR3 DNA sequence: TGTGCCAGCTCACCACTTGGCGGGAGTTCAGCTTCCTACGAGCAGTACTTC. The full variable domain, its missing parts supplied by reference TRBV18 and TRBJ2-7, is NAGVMQNPRHLVRRRGQEARLRCSPMKGHSHVYWYRQLPEEGLKFMVYLQKENIIDESGMPKERFSAEFPKEGPSILRIQQVVRGDSAAYFCASSPLGGSSASYEQYFGPGTRLTVT.

This CDR3 is CASRDPGTYEQYF. In DNA, the CDR3 is TGTGCCAGCAGAGACCCCGGGACCTACGAGCAGTACTTC. The V gene is TRBV7-2, the J gene TRBJ2-7, with D perhaps matching TRBD2 (5 bases). The ends were cut back, 6 bases at V and 2 bases at J, with 11 bases in the middle. The CDR3 length is 13 residues. Germline V gene data show CDR1 as SGHTA and CDR2 as FQGNSA.

The V call is TRBV2, the J call TRBJ2-3, with D perhaps given as TRBD1 or TRBD2 (7 bases each). CDR1 SNHLY and CDR2 FYNNEI come from the germline V gene. The CDR3 loop spans 16 amino acids. V lost 4 bases, J lost 2 bases, and 16 bases lay in between. CDR3 DNA sequence: TGTGCCAGCAGTGTGGGGAGGGGGCGCCTCACAGATACGCAGTATTTT. Protein sequence: CASSVGRGRLTDTQYF.

This clone was picked up one time. The chain employs TRBV27 and TRBJ2-1; D is ambiguous. CDR3 length equals 15 residues. From germline, CDR1 is MNHEY and CDR2 SMNVEV (reference sequence). V lost 6 bases, J lost 4 bases, and 16 bases lay in between. The CDR3 nucleotides read TGTGCCAGCAGCCTCTATACCCCACAATACAATGAGCAGTTCTTC. The encoded protein is CASSLYTPQYNEQFF.

This clone was seen once. This chain connects TRBV7-8 to TRBJ1-1, with D perhaps TRBD1 (6 bases). CDR3 size: 14 residues. The V end was cut by 3 bases, the J end by 1 base, with 9 bases between. The V gene's germline CDR1 is SGHVS and CDR2 FQNEAQ. The chain's CDR3 is CASSFGQPNTEAFF. The CDR3 DNA reads TGTGCCAGCAGCTTTGGACAGCCGAACACTGAAGCTTTCTTT.

Remarks on this clone: The identical CDR3 is also encoded by other nucleotide sequences in the sample. V and J are TRBV29-1 and TRBJ1-1, with D maybe TRBD1 (5 bases). CDR1 SQVTM and CDR2 ANQGSEA come from the germline V gene. The CDR3 extends over 12 amino acids. Deletions cut 6 bases from V and 1 base from J, with 9 bases between. CDR3 DNA sequence: TGCAGCGTCCGTCAGGGGAACACTGAAGCTTTCTTT. Its protein product is CSVRQGNTEAFF.

J is TRBJ2-2 and V is TRBV29-1, with 10 bases aligning to TRBD2. The germline V gene has CDR1 SQVTM and CDR2 ANQGSEA. CDR3 length equals 15 residues. J was trimmed by 0 bases and V by 7 bases; bases with no gene match: 5. The CDR3 region has the DNA TGCAGCGGCAAACTAGCGGGGTCGAACACCGGGGAGCTGTTTTTT. This encodes CSGKLAGSNTGELFF.

The V and J genes are TRBV7-9 and TRBJ2-3; 15 bases fit TRBD2. Trimming cost V 5 bases and J 6 bases; bases outside gene matches: 9. In germline, CDR1 is SEHNR, CDR2 FQNEAQ (reference sequence). CDR3 length: 17 amino acids. The DNA for the CDR3 is TGTGCCAGCAGCCCTGGACTAGCGGGAGGGCCAGGGGATACGCAGTATTTT. It encodes CASSPGLAGGPGDTQYF. Variable domain in full (rest from reference TRBV7-9 and TRBJ2-3): DTGVSQNPRHKITKRGQNVTFRCDPISEHNRLYWYRQTLGQGPEFLTYFQNEAQLEKSRLLSDRFSAERPKGSFSTLEIQRTEQGDSAMYLCASSPGLAGGPGDTQYFGPGTRLTVL.

The chain recombines TRBV5-1 with TRBJ2-7; 9 bases are shared with TRBD1. V gave up 2 bases and J gave up 2 bases; unmatched junction bases: 8. Germline V gene sequence: CDR1 SGHRS, CDR2 YFSETQ. This CDR3 has 16 amino acids. The CDR3 DNA reads TGCGCCAGCAGCTTACCCCGGGACAGGGCGACCTACGAGCAGTACTTC. It yields the protein CASSLPRDRATYEQYF.

The chain combines TRBV11-1 with TRBJ2-2; 9 positions agree with TRBD1. CDR1 and CDR2 from the germline V gene are SGHAT and FQDESV (reference sequence). The CDR3 length is 16 residues. With 4 bases clipped from V and 4 bases from J, the junction kept 7 bases outside the gene matches. The CDR3 DNA reads as TGTGCCAGCAGCTACGGACAGGGGATAGGCACCGGGGAGCTGTTTTTT. It codes for CASSYGQGIGTGELFF.

This chain links TRBV11-2 with TRBJ2-2; 10 bases fit TRBD2. In germline, CDR1 is SGHAT, CDR2 FQNNGV. Trimming removed 1 base from V and 4 bases from J; junction bases left unmatched: 9. This CDR3 is 18 amino acids long. The CDR3 here is CASSLGLAGAASTGELFF. The CDR3, as DNA: TGTGCCAGCAGCTTAGGCCTAGCGGGAGCGGCGAGCACCGGGGAGCTGTTTTTT.

This clone was observed once. The chain carries TRBV9 and TRBJ2-2; TRBD2 is a possible D gene (5 bases). CDR1 is SGDLS, CDR2 YYNGEE, per germline. The CDR3 has 17 amino acids. The V and J ends lost 1 base and 6 bases respectively, with 19 bases between them. CDR3 coding DNA: TGTGCCAGCAGCGTAAACCCATGGCTAGCCGGGTCCGGGGAGCTGTTTTTT. Protein product: CASSVNPWLAGSGELFF.

The rearrangement uses TRBV21-1 and TRBJ2-1; TRBD2, the D gene given by the table, was not confirmed from the DNA. TRBV21-1 is assigned pseudogene status. The CDR3 is 15 amino acids. CDR3 region: CASADGGLVLDEQFF. DNA for the CDR3: TGTGCCAGCGCCGATGGGGGACTAGTCCTCGATGAGCAGTTCTTC.

V is TRBV28 and J is TRBJ2-7; 8 bases are a match to TRBD2. The V and J ends lost 6 bases and 3 bases, in that order; junction bases with no gene match: 10. This CDR3 comprises 15 residues. CDR1 and CDR2 from the germline V gene are MDHEN and SYDVKM. The CDR3 loop is CASSLLIGGVYEQYF. For the CDR3, the DNA is TGTGCCAGCAGCCTACTCATCGGGGGGGTCTACGAGCAGTACTTC.

V usage is TRBV18 and J usage is TRBJ2-7; maybe TRBD1 (6 bases). Germline V CDR1 and CDR2: KGHSH, LQKENI. The CDR3 is made up of 15 amino acids. V was shortened by 4 bases and J by 3 bases, with 16 bases between the two germline ends. The CDR3 DNA is TGTGCCAGCTCACAGTACAGGGAAGATGGCTACGAGCAGTACTTC. Encoded protein: CASSQYREDGYEQYF.

V gene TRBV19 combines with J gene TRBJ2-1, with 8 bases matching TRBD2. The CDR3 contains 17 residues. Trimming cost V 7 bases and J 3 bases; bases outside gene matches: 14. CDR1 is LNHDA, CDR2 SQIVND, per germline (reference sequence). For the CDR3, the DNA is TGTGCCAGTAACAGGCAGCTTACGGGAGGGCTCTACAATGAGCAGTTCTTC. As protein: CASNRQLTGGLYNEQFF.

The gene calls are TRBV5-1 and TRBJ2-1; D might be TRBD2 (5 bases). Per the germline V gene, CDR1 is SGHRS and CDR2 is YFSETQ. The ends were cut back, 0 bases at V and 6 bases at J, with 10 bases in the middle. The CDR3 covers 14 residues. CDR3 nucleotide sequence: TGCGCCAGCAGCTTGGGACCTAGCAGCAATGAGCAGTTCTTC. Translation gives CASSLGPSSNEQFF. The whole variable domain, filled in from reference TRBV5-1 and TRBJ2-1, reads KAGVTQTPRYLIKTRGQQVTLSCSPISGHRSVSWYQQTPGQGLQFLFEYFSETQRNKGNFPGRFSGRQFSNSRSEMNVSTLELGDSALYLCASSLGPSSNEQFFGPGTRLTVL.

The chain uses TRBV11-2 and TRBJ2-3, with D perhaps TRBD1 (6 bases). The germline gives CDR1 SGHAT, CDR2 FQNNGV. The V end lost 0 bases, the J end lost 4 bases, and 11 bases lay between the germline ends. The length of the CDR3 is 15 residues. The CDR3 spells CASSLDRGMADTQYF. The CDR3 DNA reads as TGTGCCAGCAGCTTAGATAGGGGGATGGCAGATACGCAGTATTTT.

The J gene is TRBJ2-1, the V gene TRBV5-1; 8 nucleotides align to TRBD2. J was trimmed by 5 bases and V by 4 bases; bases with no gene match: 5. CDR1 SGHRS and CDR2 YFSETQ come from the germline V gene. The CDR3 has 14 residues. Here the CDR3 DNA reads TGCGCCAGCAGCCCCGGGACTAGGAACAATGAGCAGTTCTTC. Amino acids: CASSPGTRNNEQFF.

The rearrangement uses TRBV14 and TRBJ2-7; possibly TRBD1 for D (6 bases). CDR1 and CDR2 (germline): SGHDN, FVKESK. The CDR3 sequence is 15 residues long. V was clipped by 6 bases and J by 1 base, with 16 bases between them. DNA for the CDR3: TGTGCCAGCAGGCGAGGGGACACGCTGTCCTACGAGCAGTACTTC. Translation: CASRRGDTLSYEQYF.

On this clone itself: Other DNA variants within this sample encode the same CDR3. The gene calls are TRBV11-2 and TRBJ1-2; tentative D call: TRBD1 (6 bases). CDR3 size: 13 residues. Germline values: CDR1 SGHAT, CDR2 FQNNGV. V shed 0 bases and J shed 8 bases, with 10 bases lying between them. CDR3 loop: CASSLEGGRGYTF. CDR3 nucleotides: TGTGCCAGCAGCTTAGAAGGGGGTAGGGGCTACACCTTC.

This chain uses TRBV18 with TRBJ2-2, with a possible D match to TRBD2 (5 bases). Trimming removed 1 base from V and 5 bases from J, with 20 bases in between. The CDR3 has 18 amino acids. Germline V gene data show CDR1 as KGHSH and CDR2 as LQKENI. As DNA, the CDR3 is TGTGCCAGCTCACCACTCGCGGGTGCGACAAGGGAGACCGGGGAGCTGTTTTTT. As protein: CASSPLAGATRETGELFF.

This sequence joins TRBV27 and TRBJ2-1; possible D gene TRBD2, 5 bases. Trimming shortened V by 5 bases and J by 7 bases, and 15 bases separated the two germline ends. CDR3 length equals 14 residues. Looked up from germline, CDR1 is MNHEY and CDR2 is SMNVEV (reference sequence). CDR3 DNA: TGTGCCAGCAGTCCCCTCATCACGGGGAATGAGCAGTTCTTC. This codes for CASSPLITGNEQFF.

As regards this clone: Within the sample, other DNA sequences also encode this same CDR3. The V and J genes are TRBV2 and TRBJ2-7; possibly TRBD1 for D (5 bases). The germline CDR1 and CDR2 sequences are SNHLY and FYNNEI. This CDR3 has 11 amino acids. Trimming cost V 6 bases and J 3 bases, with 6 bases left between them. The chain's CDR3 is CASRQVYEQYF. As DNA, the CDR3 is TGTGCCAGCAGACAGGTCTACGAGCAGTACTTC.

The chain has TRBV6-1 and TRBJ1-2; D may be TRBD1 (5 bases). CDR1 is MNHNS, CDR2 SASEGT, per germline. Trimming left V 8 bases short and J 3 bases short, with 13 bases between. The CDR3 sequence is 13 residues long. DNA for the CDR3: TGTGCCAGCCTAAGGTTGGGGGACTATGGCTACACCTTC. It codes for CASLRLGDYGYTF.

The CDR3 region is CAIRGQSEQYF. The CDR3 bases are TGTGCCATCAGAGGACAAAGCGAGCAGTACTTC. The genes are TRBV10-3 and TRBJ2-7; TRBD1 might be the D (5 bases). CDR1 and CDR2 (germline): ENHRY, SYGVKD. This CDR3 contains 11 residues. Between the trimmed V and J ends, which lost 6 bases and 6 bases, there was a span of 9 bases.

The chain has TRBV30 and TRBJ2-2; either TRBD1 or TRBD2 may supply D (6 bases each). The CDR3 is 15 residues long. Germline CDR1 reads GTSNPN; CDR2 reads SVGIG (reference sequence). The V gene lost 0 bases and the J gene lost 3 bases, with 11 bases spanning the gap. The DNA of the CDR3 is TGTGCCTGGAGTGTAAGGGGGGCGGACACCGGGGAGCTGTTTTTT. The encoded protein is CAWSVRGADTGELFF.

The chain joins TRBV9 to TRBJ2-1, with unresolved D. CDR3 length: 14 residues. Trimming took off 0 bases at V and 0 bases at J, with 4 bases between the two ends. Germline V gives CDR1 SGDLS, CDR2 YYNGEE. DNA of the CDR3: TGTGCCAGCAGCGTAGGAGTCTCCTACAATGAGCAGTTCTTC. Translation gives CASSVGVSYNEQFF.